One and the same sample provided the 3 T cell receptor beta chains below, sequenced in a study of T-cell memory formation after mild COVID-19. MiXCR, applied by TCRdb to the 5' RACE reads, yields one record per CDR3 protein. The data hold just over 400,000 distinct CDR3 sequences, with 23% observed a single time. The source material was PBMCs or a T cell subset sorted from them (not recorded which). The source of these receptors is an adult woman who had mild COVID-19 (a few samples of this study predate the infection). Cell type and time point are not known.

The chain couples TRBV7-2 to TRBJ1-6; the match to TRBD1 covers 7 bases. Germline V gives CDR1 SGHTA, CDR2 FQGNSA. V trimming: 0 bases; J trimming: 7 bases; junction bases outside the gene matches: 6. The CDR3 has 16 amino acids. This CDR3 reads CASSLAAGGTNSPLHF. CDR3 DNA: TGTGCCAGCAGCTTAGCCGCAGGGGGGACCAATTCACCCCTCCACTTT. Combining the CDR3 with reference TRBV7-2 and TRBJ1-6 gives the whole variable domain GAGVSQSPSNKVTEKGKDVELRCDPISGHTALYWYRQSLGQGLEFLIYFQGNSAPDKSGLPSDRFSAERTGGSVSTLTIQRTQQEDSAVYLCASSLAAGGTNSPLHFGNGTRLTVT.

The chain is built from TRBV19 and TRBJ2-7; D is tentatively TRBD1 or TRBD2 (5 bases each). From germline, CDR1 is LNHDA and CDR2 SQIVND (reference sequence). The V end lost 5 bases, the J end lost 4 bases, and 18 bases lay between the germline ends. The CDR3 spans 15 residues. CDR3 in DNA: TGTGCCAGTAGTGCTGGGACCCTATACCCGTACGAGCAGTACTTC. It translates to CASSAGTLYPYEQYF.

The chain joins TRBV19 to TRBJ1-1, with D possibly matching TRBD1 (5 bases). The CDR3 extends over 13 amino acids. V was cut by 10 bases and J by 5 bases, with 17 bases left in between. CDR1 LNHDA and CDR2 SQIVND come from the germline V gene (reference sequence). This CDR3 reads CATGPGVRTEAFF. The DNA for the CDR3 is TGTGCCACCGGACCGGGGGTTAGGACTGAAGCTTTCTTT.